These 24 T cell receptor beta chains share one sample of origin, sequenced in a study of early T cells in non-severe SARS-CoV-2 infection. TCRdb reprocessed the 5' RACE reads with MiXCR, giving one entry per CDR3 protein. Seen here are 65,000 to 80,000 distinct CDR3 sequences, around 10% observed once, and the top ten hold approximately 4.8%. Sequences were obtained from whole blood. The receptors were sampled from an adult who was a healthcare worker with PCR-confirmed SARS-CoV-2 infection or an uninfected control (not recorded which).

This clonotype was seen many times. V is TRBV20-1 and J is TRBJ2-7; 11 positions agree with TRBD1. Germline-derived CDR1 and CDR2 are DFQATT and SNEGSKA (reference sequence). The V segment lost 2 bases and the J segment 4 bases; nucleotides outside the gene matches: 4. This CDR3 has 14 amino acids. The CDR3 DNA reads TGCAGTGCTAGATTGGGGACAGGGGGTTACGAGCAGTACTTC. Translated: CSARLGTGGYEQYF.

This clonotype was seen repeatedly, ten times or more. This rearrangement joins TRBV13 to TRBJ1-1; a possible D gene is TRBD1 (5 bases). This CDR3 has 15 amino acids. The germline V gene encodes CDR1 PRHDT and CDR2 FYEKMQ (reference sequence). V was cut by 3 bases and J by 1 base, with 12 bases left in between. The CDR3 loop reads CASSFQRGKNTEAFF. Here the CDR3 DNA reads TGTGCCAGCAGCTTTCAACGGGGCAAGAACACTGAAGCTTTCTTT. The full variable domain, completed using reference TRBV13 and TRBJ1-1, is AAGVIQSPRHLIKEKRETATLKCYPIPRHDTVYWYQQGPGQDPQFLISFYEKMQSDKGSIPDRFSAQQFSDYHSELNMSSLELGDSALYFCASSFQRGKNTEAFFGQGTRLTVV.

This clonotype was found many times. V is TRBV30 and J is TRBJ2-1; 11 bases match TRBD1. Per the germline V gene, CDR1 is GTSNPN and CDR2 is SVGIG (reference sequence). Germline trimming cut 3 bases from V and 7 bases from J; bases unmatched to any gene: 5. This CDR3 region has 14 residues. The CDR3 sequence: CAWSRGQGVNEQFF. In DNA, the CDR3 is TGTGCCTGGAGCCGGGGACAGGGGGTAAATGAGCAGTTCTTC.

This clonotype turned up a few times. The chain carries TRBV25-1 and TRBJ1-2; D not resolved. Germline V gives CDR1 MGHDK, CDR2 SYGVNS. The CDR3 sequence is 11 residues long. The V gene lost 6 bases and the J gene lost 4 bases, with 6 bases spanning the gap. CDR3 bases: TGTGCCAGCAGCGACGGCTATGGCTACACCTTC. Amino acids: CASSDGYGYTF.

This clonotype was found many times. The genes are TRBV6-6 and TRBJ2-5; 11 bases map to TRBD1. CDR3 length: 15 residues. Trimming cost V 5 bases and J 4 bases; bases outside gene matches: 6. Germline CDR1 and CDR2: MNHNY and SVGAGI (reference sequence). This CDR3 reads CASSTGTGGGETQYF. The CDR3 bases are TGTGCCAGCAGTACTGGGACAGGGGGGGGAGAGACCCAGTACTTC.

There are a few counts of this clonotype. The chain has TRBV5-1 and TRBJ2-7; TRBD1 might be the D (6 bases). The CDR3 runs 14 residues. The germline V gene has CDR1 SGHRS and CDR2 YFSETQ. Trimming left V 0 bases short and J 6 bases short, with 13 bases between. The CDR3: CASSLVQGHSEQYF. The CDR3 coding sequence is TGCGCCAGCAGCTTGGTCCAGGGACACTCCGAGCAGTACTTC.

This clonotype appeared many times. This sequence joins TRBV19 and TRBJ2-1, with 9 bases that match TRBD1. There are 15 residues in the CDR3. Germline loops: CDR1 LNHDA, CDR2 SQIVND (reference sequence). V trimming: 3 bases; J trimming: 6 bases; junction bases outside the gene matches: 6. The chain's CDR3 is CASSMGQGLGNEQFF. CDR3 bases: TGTGCCAGTAGTATGGGACAGGGACTCGGCAATGAGCAGTTCTTC.

The V gene is TRBV12-3 or TRBV12-4, the J gene TRBJ2-2; 9 bases are a match to TRBD1. This CDR3 region has 15 residues. J was trimmed by 1 base and V by 6 bases; bases with no gene match: 3. The CDR3 sequence is CASRGTGRNTGELFF. The CDR3 region has the DNA TGTGCCAGCAGGGGGACAGGGCGGAACACCGGGGAGCTGTTTTTT.

This clonotype was recorded a few times. The genes are TRBV29-1 and TRBJ2-5, with 7 bases lining up with TRBD1. The ends lost 5 bases at V and 5 bases at J; junction bases unmatched: 11. The CDR3 is 14 amino acids. Looked up from germline, CDR1 is SQVTM and CDR2 is ANQGSEA. In DNA, the CDR3 is TGCAGCGTTATCGGACAGGTCCAGAGGGAGACCCAGTACTTC. It encodes CSVIGQVQRETQYF.

This clonotype was detected many times. The rearrangement links TRBV7-2 to TRBJ1-4; no clear D gene. Trimming shortened V by 1 base and J by 4 bases, and 7 bases separated the two germline ends. This CDR3 has 14 amino acids. Germline CDR1 and CDR2: SGHTA and FQGNSA. The DNA for the CDR3 is TGTGCCAGCAGCTTAGGCGGAAATAATGAAAAACTGTTTTTT. It yields the protein CASSLGGNNEKLFF.

V usage is TRBV20-1 and J usage is TRBJ2-1, with 7 nucleotides matching TRBD2. Germline V gene lookup returns CDR1 DFQATT and CDR2 SNEGSKA (reference sequence). J lost 0 bases, V lost 5 bases, and 7 bases had no gene match. This CDR3 contains 15 residues. CDR3 region: CSAGIAGYSYNEQFF. The CDR3 DNA is TGCAGTGCTGGGATAGCGGGTTACTCCTACAATGAGCAGTTCTTC.

This clonotype came up many times. V is TRBV16 and J is TRBJ1-4; a possible D gene is TRBD1 (5 bases). Trimming removed 4 bases from V and 6 bases from J, with 9 bases in between. CDR1 and CDR2 (germline): KGHSY, FQNENV. This CDR3 spans 13 amino acids. CDR3 in amino acids: CASSPRGDEKLFF. The CDR3 region has the DNA TGTGCCAGCAGCCCCCGGGGGGATGAAAAACTGTTTTTT.

Points on this clonotype: A much larger clone lies a single base off, so this may be a read error. The chain uses TRBV10-2 and TRBJ2-7, with TRBD1 matching 7 bases. The length of the CDR3 is 13 residues. In germline, CDR1 is WSHSY, CDR2 SAAADI. CDR3 sequence: CPSSRDRAYEQYF. CDR3 in DNA: TGCCCCAGCAGTCGAGACAGGGCCTACGAGCAGTACTTC.

This clonotype appeared many times. V and J are TRBV7-8 and TRBJ2-3; 8 bases match TRBD2. J gave up 4 bases and V 7 bases, and 10 bases lay outside the gene matches. The germline V gene has CDR1 SGHVS and CDR2 FQNEAQ. This CDR3 is built from 15 residues. The CDR3 region has the DNA TGTGCCAGCATGGAAACGGGGGGGAGGGCAGATACGCAGTATTTT. It is translated as CASMETGGRADTQYF.

This clonotype came up a few times. V and J are TRBV10-2 and TRBJ2-2, with D perhaps matching TRBD1 (7 bases). The CDR3 runs to 15 residues. The germline V and J ends were trimmed by 4 bases and 3 bases, with 12 bases remaining between them. Per germline, CDR1 WSHSY and CDR2 SAAADI. The CDR3 DNA sequence: TGCGCCAGCAGTGCCACAGGGGACTACACCGGGGAGCTGTTTTTT. It yields the protein CASSATGDYTGELFF.

This clonotype was picked up many times. This sequence joins TRBV5-5 and TRBJ2-1; tentative D call: TRBD1 (5 bases). The germline gives CDR1 SGHKS, CDR2 YYEKEE (reference sequence). V was trimmed by 4 bases and J by 0 bases, leaving 11 bases between them. The CDR3 has 15 residues. The CDR3 nucleotides are TGTGCCAGCAGCGTTCGACAGAACTCCTACAATGAGCAGTTCTTC. Translation: CASSVRQNSYNEQFF.

This clonotype was picked up many times. The chain recombines TRBV20-1 with TRBJ1-6; TRBD1 matches at 7 bases. CDR1 and CDR2 (germline): DFQATT, SNEGSKA (reference sequence). The CDR3 covers 14 residues. V was pared by 2 bases and J by 7 bases, with 5 bases of the junction left unmatched. The CDR3 here is CSARIDRANSPLHF. The CDR3 coding sequence is TGCAGTGCTAGAATTGACAGGGCGAATTCACCCCTCCACTTT.

In its sample, this clonotype was seen a few times. A single base separates this from a much larger clone, so it may be a read error. The chain has TRBV24-1 and TRBJ2-3, with 7 bases that match TRBD1. There are 15 residues in the CDR3. Trimming cost V 6 bases and J 4 bases; bases outside gene matches: 9. The germline V gene encodes CDR1 KGHDR and CDR2 SFDVKD. DNA of the CDR3: TGTGCCACCAGTAATAACCGGGACAGCCCAGATACGCAGTATTTT. It specifies CATSNNRDSPDTQYF.

V and J are TRBV6-5 and TRBJ2-2; TRBD2 matches 8 bases. The CDR3 totals 16 residues. The germline gives CDR1 MNHEY, CDR2 SVGAGI. After removal of 5 bases from V and 4 bases from J, the junction contained 9 bases not matched to a gene. The DNA for the CDR3 is TGTGCCAGCAGTGGTAGCGGGGCACTACTCACCGGGGAGCTGTTTTTT. Translating it yields CASSGSGALLTGELFF.

This clonotype was detected many times. The J gene is TRBJ2-5, the V gene TRBV12-3 or TRBV12-4; 7 nucleotides match TRBD2. This CDR3 region has 15 residues. The junction had 3 bases not matched to a gene; V was cut back by 1 base and J by 1 base. CDR3 bases: TGTGCCAGCAGTTTAGGTGGCGGGGGCCAAGAGACCCAGTACTTC. As protein: CASSLGGGGQETQYF.

The V gene is TRBV12-3 or TRBV12-4, the J gene TRBJ2-3; D gene ambiguous. With 5 bases removed from V and 1 base from J, the gap between germline ends came to 13 bases. The CDR3 is 15 residues long. In DNA, the CDR3 is TGTGCCAGCAGTCCCGGCAGCGCCCGCACAGATACGCAGTATTTT. Protein: CASSPGSARTDTQYF.

The table lists this clonotype with many counts. The gene calls are TRBV25-1 and TRBJ2-7, with D perhaps matching TRBD1 or TRBD2 (5 bases each). The germline CDR1 and CDR2 sequences are MGHDK and SYGVNS. Trimming cost V 1 base and J 2 bases, with 15 bases left between them. The CDR3 extends over 16 amino acids. This CDR3 reads CASSELPGDDAYEQYF. The CDR3 DNA is TGTGCCAGCAGTGAATTACCCGGGGACGACGCCTACGAGCAGTACTTC.

This chain joins TRBV6-1 and TRBJ2-5; a weak D match, TRBD1 (5 bases). This CDR3 comprises 15 residues. Per the germline V gene, CDR1 is MNHNS and CDR2 is SASEGT. V was clipped by 2 bases and J by 4 bases, with 14 bases between them. CDR3 nucleotides: TGTGCCAGCAGTGAATCGGCAGGGTCGGTAGAGACCCAGTACTTC. It translates to CASSESAGSVETQYF.

This clonotype was observed a few times. The V call is TRBV12-3 or TRBV12-4, the J call TRBJ2-7, with 9 bases that match TRBD1. The CDR3 spans 14 residues. With 7 bases clipped from V and 5 bases from J, the junction kept 9 bases outside the gene matches. The CDR3 loop is CASTPWTGADEQYF. The CDR3 DNA follows: TGTGCCAGCACCCCTTGGACAGGGGCCGACGAGCAGTACTTC.